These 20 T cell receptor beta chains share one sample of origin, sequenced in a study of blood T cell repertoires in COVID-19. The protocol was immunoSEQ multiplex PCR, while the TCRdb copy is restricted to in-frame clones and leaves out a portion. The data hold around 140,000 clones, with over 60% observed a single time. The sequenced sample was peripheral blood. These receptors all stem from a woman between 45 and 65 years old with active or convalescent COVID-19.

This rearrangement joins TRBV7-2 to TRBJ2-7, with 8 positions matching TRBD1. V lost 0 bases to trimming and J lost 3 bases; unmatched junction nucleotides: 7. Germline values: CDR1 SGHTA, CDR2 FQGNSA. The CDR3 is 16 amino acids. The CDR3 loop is CASSLAPGQVGYEQYF. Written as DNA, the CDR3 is TGTGCCAGCAGCTTAGCTCCGGGACAGGTTGGCTACGAGCAGTACTTC. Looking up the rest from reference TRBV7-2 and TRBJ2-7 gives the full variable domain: GAGVSQSPSNKVTEKGKDVELRCDPISGHTALYWYRQSLGQGLEFLIYFQGNSAPDKSGLPSDRFSAERTGGSVSTLTIQRTQQEDSAVYLCASSLAPGQVGYEQYFGPGTRLTVT.

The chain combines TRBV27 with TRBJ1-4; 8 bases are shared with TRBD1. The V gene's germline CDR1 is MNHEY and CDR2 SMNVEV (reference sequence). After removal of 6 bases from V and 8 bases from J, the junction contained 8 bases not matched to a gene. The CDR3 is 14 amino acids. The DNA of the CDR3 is TGTGCCAGCAGCCTGCAGGGGGCGGGGGAAAAACTGTTTTTT. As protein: CASSLQGAGEKLFF.

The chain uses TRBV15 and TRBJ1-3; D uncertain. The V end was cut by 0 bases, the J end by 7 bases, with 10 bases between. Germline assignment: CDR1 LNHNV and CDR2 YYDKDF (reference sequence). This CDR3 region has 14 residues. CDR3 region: CATSREPNGNTIYF. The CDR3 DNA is TGTGCCACCAGCAGAGAACCGAACGGGAACACCATATATTTT.

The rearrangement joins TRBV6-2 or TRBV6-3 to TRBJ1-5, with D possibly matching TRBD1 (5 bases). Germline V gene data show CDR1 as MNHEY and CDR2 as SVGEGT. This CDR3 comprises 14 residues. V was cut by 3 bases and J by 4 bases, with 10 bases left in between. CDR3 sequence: CASSYPNRNQPQHF. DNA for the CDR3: TGTGCCAGCAGTTATCCGAACAGGAATCAGCCCCAGCATTTT.

CDR3 DNA sequence: TGTGCCAGCAGCTCGACAGTGAACTATAATTCACCCCTCCACTTT. This codes for CASSSTVNYNSPLHF. This sequence joins TRBV11-2 and TRBJ1-6, with D maybe TRBD1 (5 bases). Trimming took off 4 bases at V and 3 bases at J, with 10 bases between the two ends. The CDR3 sequence is 15 residues long. CDR1 is SGHAT and CDR2 is FQNNGV in the germline V gene.

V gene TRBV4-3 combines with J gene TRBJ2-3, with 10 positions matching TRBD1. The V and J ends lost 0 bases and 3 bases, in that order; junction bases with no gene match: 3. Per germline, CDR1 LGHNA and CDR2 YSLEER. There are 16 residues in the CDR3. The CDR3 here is CASSQDKGQGTDTQYF. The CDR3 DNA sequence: TGCGCCAGCAGCCAAGATAAGGGACAGGGGACAGATACGCAGTATTTT.

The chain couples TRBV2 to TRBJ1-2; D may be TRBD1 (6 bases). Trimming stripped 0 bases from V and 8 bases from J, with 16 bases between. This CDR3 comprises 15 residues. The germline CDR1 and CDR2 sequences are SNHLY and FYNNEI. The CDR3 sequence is CASSEARAGAEGYTF. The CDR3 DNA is TGTGCCAGCAGTGAAGCGCGAGCGGGGGCGGAGGGCTACACCTTC.

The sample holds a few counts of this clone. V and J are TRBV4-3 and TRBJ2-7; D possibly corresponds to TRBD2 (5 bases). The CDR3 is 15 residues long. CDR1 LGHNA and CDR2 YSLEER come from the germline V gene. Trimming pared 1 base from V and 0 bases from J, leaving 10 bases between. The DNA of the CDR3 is TGCGCCAGCAGCCAAGCTCCGGGGAGCTCCTACGAGCAGTACTTC. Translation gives CASSQAPGSSYEQYF.

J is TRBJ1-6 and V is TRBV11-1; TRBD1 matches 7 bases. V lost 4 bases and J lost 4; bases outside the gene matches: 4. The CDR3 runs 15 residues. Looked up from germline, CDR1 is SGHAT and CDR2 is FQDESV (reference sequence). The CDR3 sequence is CASSSQGIYNSPLHF. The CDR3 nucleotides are TGTGCCAGCAGCTCACAGGGGATTTATAATTCACCCCTCCACTTT. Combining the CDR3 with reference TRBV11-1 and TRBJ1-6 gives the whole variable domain EAEVAQSPRYKITEKSQAVAFWCDPISGHATLYWYRQILGQGPELLVQFQDESVVDDSQLPKDRFSAERLKGVDSTLKIQPAELGDSAMYLCASSSQGIYNSPLHFGNGTRLTVT.

CDR3 amino acids: CASSEGGGLVINQPQHF. The CDR3 DNA sequence: TGTGCCAGCAGTGAGGGAGGGGGTTTGGTAATCAATCAGCCCCAGCATTTT. The gene calls are TRBV6-1 and TRBJ1-5, with D tentatively TRBD1 (6 bases). CDR1 and CDR2 from the germline V gene are MNHNS and SASEGT. The CDR3 is made up of 17 amino acids. V dropped 3 bases and J dropped 3 bases, with 18 bases sitting between them.

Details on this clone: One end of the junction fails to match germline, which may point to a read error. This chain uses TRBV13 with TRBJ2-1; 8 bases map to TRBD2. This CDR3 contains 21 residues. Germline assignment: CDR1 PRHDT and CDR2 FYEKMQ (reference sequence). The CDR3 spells CARSQTWRGTGGGFSYNEQFF. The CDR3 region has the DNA TGTGCCCGCAGCCAAACGTGGCGGGGAACGGGCGGGGGGTTCTCCTACAATGAGCAGTTCTTC.

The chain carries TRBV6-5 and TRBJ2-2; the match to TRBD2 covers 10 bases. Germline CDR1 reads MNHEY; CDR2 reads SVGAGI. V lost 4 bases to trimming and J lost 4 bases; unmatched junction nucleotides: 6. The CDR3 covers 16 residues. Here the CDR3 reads CASSSTSGKFTGELFF. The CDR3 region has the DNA TGTGCCAGCAGTTCTACTAGCGGGAAATTCACCGGGGAGCTGTTTTTT.

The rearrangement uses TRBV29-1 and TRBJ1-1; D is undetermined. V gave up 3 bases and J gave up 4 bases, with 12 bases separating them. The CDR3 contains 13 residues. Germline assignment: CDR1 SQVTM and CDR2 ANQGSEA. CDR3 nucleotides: TGCAGCGTTGATTTAATCTCGCGCACTGAAGCTTTCTTT. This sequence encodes CSVDLISRTEAFF.

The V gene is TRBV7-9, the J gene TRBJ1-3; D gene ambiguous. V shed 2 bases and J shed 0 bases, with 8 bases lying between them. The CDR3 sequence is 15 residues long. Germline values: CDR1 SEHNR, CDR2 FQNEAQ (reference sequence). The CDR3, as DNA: TGTGCCAGCAGCTTAATAGTTGACTCTGGAAACACCATATATTTT. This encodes CASSLIVDSGNTIYF.

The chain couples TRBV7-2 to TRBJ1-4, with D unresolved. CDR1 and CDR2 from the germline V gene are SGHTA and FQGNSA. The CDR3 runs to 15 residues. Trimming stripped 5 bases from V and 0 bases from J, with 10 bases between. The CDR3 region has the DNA TGTGCCAGCAGCCGCTCCGGGACAACTAATGAAAAACTGTTTTTT. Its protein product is CASSRSGTTNEKLFF.

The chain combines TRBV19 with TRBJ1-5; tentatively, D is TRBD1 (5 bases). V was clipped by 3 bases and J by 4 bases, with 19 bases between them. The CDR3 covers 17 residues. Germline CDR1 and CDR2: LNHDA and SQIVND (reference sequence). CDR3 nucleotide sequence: TGTGCCAGTAGTATGAGGCAGGGTTCTTACTTAAATCAGCCCCAGCATTTT. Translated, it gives CASSMRQGSYLNQPQHF.

The CDR3 DNA is TGTGCCAGCAGCTTAGCGATATACAATGGCAATCAGCCCCAGCATTTT. This encodes CASSLAIYNGNQPQHF. This chain uses TRBV7-8 with TRBJ1-5; no definite D call. The CDR3 runs 16 residues. Germline V gene sequence: CDR1 SGHVS, CDR2 FQNEAQ. V was trimmed by 0 bases and J by 2 bases, leaving 11 bases between them.

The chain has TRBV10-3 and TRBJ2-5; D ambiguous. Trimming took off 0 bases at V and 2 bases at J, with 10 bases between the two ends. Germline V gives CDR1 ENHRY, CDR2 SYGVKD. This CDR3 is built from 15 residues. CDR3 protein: CAISESQNSQETQYF. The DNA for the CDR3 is TGTGCCATCAGTGAGTCCCAGAACAGTCAAGAGACCCAGTACTTC.

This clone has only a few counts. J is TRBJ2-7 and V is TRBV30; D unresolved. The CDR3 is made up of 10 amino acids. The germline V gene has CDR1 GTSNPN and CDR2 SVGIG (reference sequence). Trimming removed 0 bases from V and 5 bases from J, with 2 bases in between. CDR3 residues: CAWSVDEQYF. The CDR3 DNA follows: TGTGCCTGGAGTGTCGACGAGCAGTACTTC.

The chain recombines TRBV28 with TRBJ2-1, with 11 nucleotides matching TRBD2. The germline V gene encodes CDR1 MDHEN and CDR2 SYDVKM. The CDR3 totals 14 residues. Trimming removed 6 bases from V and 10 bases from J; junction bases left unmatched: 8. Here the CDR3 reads CASSPLAGAGEQFF. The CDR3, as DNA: TGTGCCAGCAGCCCACTAGCGGGGGCTGGGGAGCAGTTCTTC.